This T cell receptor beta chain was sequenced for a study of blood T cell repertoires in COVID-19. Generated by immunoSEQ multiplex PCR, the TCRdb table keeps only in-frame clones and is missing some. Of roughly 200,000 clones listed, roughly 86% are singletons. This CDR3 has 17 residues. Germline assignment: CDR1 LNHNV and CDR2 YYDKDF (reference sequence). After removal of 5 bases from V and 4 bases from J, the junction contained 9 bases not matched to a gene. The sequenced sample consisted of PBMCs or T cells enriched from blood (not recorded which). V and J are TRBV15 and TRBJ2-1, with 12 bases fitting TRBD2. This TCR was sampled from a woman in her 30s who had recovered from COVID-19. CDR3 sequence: CATSWELAGGKYNEQFF. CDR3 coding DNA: TGTGCCACCAGCTGGGAACTAGCGGGAGGAAAATACAATGAGCAGTTCTTC.